These T cell receptor beta chains were read from a single sample in a study of T cell responses to AZD1222 COVID-19 vaccine. The assay was immunoSEQ multiplex PCR, and TCRdb's table has in-frame clones only and misses some. The top ten hold around 0.98% of the sample, which has some 130,000 clones, under 95% seen once. Sequenced material: peripheral blood, taken 28 days after the second AZD1222 dose. The receptors derive from an adult who received the AZD1222 COVID-19 vaccine. The CDR3 runs from the conserved cysteine through the conserved F or W. Fields, in order: CDR3 length, V gene, D gene, CDR3 protein. A D gene is named only where the DNA matches it firmly.

15 | TRBV5-5 | TRBD2 | CASSLLAGLTDTQYF
13 | TRBV6-5 | - | CASSSPPTGELFF
11 | TRBV7-9 | - | CASTFLGEQFF
15 | TRBV19 | TRBD1 | CASSIDRGLSYGYTF
16 | TRBV23-1 | - | CASSQPRRQGEFGYTF
14 | TRBV5-6 | - | CASSLGRLNEKLFF
14 | TRBV28 | TRBD1 | CASSTGGSNQPQHF
13 | TRBV3-1/TRBV3-2 | - | CASSQVAGNTIYF
15 | TRBV27 | TRBD2 | CASSFLRESLNEQFF
18 | TRBV27 | TRBD1 | CASSSQQGEFPTNEKLFF
14 | TRBV6-5 | - | CASSPLGGWRGYTF
14 | TRBV28 | - | CASTLGGPWDEQFF
17 | TRBV6-6 | - | CASSPFTRNGSNQPQHF
14 | TRBV9 | - | CASSVEGTRNTIYF
13 | TRBV7-9 | - | CASTWTANTEAFF
15 | TRBV28 | TRBD1 | CASSPGTGTTYEQYF
13 | TRBV5-1 | - | CASSSGVTDTQYF